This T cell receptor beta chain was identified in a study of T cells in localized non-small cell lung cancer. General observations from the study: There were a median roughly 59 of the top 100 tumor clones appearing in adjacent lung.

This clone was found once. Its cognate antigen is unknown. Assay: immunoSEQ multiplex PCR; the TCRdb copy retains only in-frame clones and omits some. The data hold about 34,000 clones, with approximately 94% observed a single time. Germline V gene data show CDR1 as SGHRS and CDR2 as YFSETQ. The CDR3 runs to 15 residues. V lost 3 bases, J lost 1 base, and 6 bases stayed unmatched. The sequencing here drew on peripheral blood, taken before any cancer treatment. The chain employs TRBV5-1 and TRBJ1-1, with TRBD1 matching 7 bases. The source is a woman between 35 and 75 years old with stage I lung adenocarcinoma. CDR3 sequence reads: CASSWGDRSNTEAFF. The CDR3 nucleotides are TGCGCCAGCAGCTGGGGGGACAGATCGAACACTGAAGCTTTCTTT.